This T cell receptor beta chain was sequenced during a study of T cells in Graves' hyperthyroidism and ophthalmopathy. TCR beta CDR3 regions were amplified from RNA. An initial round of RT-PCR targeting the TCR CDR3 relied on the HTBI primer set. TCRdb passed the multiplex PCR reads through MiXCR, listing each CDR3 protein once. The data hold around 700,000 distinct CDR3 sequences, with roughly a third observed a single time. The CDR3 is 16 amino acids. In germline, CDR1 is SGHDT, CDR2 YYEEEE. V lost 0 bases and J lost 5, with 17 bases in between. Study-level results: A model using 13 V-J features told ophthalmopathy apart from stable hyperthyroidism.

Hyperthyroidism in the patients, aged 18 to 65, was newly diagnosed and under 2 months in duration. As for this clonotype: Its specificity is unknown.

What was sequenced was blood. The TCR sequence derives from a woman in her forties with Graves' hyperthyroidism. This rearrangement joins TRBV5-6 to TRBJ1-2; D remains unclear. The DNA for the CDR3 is TGTGCCAGCAGCTTGGCAAGCGGGCATTCGACTTATGGCTACACCTTC. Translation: CASSLASGHSTYGYTF.